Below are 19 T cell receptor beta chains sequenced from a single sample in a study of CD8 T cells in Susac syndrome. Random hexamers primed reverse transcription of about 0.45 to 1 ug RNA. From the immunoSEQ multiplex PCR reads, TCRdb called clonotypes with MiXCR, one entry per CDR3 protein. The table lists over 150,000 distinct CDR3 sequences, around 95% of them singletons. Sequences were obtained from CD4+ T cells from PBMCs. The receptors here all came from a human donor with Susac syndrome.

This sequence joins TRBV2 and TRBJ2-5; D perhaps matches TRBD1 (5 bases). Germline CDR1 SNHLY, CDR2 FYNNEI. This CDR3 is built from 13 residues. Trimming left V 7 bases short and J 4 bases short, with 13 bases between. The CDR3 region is CASIPGMLETQYF. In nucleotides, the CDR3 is TGTGCCAGCATTCCAGGGATGTTAGAGACCCAGTACTTC.

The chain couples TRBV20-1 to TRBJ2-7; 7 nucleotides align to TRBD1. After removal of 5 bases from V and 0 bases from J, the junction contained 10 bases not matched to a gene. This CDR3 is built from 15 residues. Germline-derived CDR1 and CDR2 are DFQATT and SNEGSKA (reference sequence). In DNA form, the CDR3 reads TGCAGTGCTGGTCAAGGGGGCTCCTTCTCCTACGAGCAGTACTTC. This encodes CSAGQGGSFSYEQYF.

CDR3 sequence: CAWSPVASSIVDTQYF. For the CDR3, the DNA is TGTGCCTGGAGCCCCGTGGCTAGCAGCATAGTGGATACGCAGTATTTT. J is TRBJ2-3 and V is TRBV30; perhaps TRBD2 as D (5 bases). Per the germline V gene, CDR1 is GTSNPN and CDR2 is SVGIG (reference sequence). The CDR3 is 16 amino acids. The ends were cut back, 3 bases at V and 6 bases at J, with 22 bases in the middle.

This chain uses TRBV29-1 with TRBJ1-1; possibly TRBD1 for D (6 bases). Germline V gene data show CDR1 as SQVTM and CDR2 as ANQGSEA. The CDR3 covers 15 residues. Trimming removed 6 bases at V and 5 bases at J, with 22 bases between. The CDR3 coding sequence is TGCAGCGTCGTTACCCGGGGGACAAAGGTAACTGAAGCTTTCTTT. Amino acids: CSVVTRGTKVTEAFF.

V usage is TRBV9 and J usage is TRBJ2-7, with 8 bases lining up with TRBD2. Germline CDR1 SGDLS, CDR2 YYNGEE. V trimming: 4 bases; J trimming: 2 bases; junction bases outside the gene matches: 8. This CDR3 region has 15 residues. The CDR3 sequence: CASSPRSGTPYEQYF. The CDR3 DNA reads TGTGCCAGCAGCCCCCGTAGCGGGACACCCTACGAGCAGTACTTC.

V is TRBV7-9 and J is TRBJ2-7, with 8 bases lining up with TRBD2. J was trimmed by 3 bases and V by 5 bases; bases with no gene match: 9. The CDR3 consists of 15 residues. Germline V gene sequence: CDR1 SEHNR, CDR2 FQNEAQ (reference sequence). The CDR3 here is CASSPAGGRVYEQYF. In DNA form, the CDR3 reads TGTGCCAGCAGCCCTGCGGGAGGTAGAGTCTACGAGCAGTACTTC. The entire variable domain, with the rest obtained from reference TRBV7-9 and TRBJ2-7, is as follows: DTGVSQNPRHKITKRGQNVTFRCDPISEHNRLYWYRQTLGQGPEFLTYFQNEAQLEKSRLLSDRFSAERPKGSFSTLEIQRTEQGDSAMYLCASSPAGGRVYEQYFGPGTRLTVT.

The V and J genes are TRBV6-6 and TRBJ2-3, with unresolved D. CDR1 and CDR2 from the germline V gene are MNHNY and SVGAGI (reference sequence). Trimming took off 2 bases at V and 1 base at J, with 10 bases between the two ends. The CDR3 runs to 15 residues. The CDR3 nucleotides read TGTGCCAGCAGTTACAGGGCAGAGGGCACAGATACGCAGTATTTT. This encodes CASSYRAEGTDTQYF.

DNA of the CDR3: TGTGCCAGCAGCGCAGGATCCGAGCAGTACTTC. This codes for CASSAGSEQYF. The V gene is TRBV12-3 or TRBV12-4, the J gene TRBJ2-7; D remains unclear. The CDR3 has 11 residues. Trimming shortened V by 6 bases and J by 6 bases, and 9 bases separated the two germline ends.

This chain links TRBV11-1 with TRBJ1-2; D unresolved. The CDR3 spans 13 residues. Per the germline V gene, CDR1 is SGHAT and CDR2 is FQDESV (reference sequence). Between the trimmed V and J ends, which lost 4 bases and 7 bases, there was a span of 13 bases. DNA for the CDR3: TGTGCCAGCAGCTCGGGAAGCTCGCGTGGCTACACCTTC. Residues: CASSSGSSRGYTF.

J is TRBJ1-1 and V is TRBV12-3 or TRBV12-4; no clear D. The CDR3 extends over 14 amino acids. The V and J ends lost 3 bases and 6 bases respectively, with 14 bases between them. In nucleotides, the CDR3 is TGTGCCAGCAGTTTTTACTCAAGAGGAGCTGAAGCTTTCTTT. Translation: CASSFYSRGAEAFF.

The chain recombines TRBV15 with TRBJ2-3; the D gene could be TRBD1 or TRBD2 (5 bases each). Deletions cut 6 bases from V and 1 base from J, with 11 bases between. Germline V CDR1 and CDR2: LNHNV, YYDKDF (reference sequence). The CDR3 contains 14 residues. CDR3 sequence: CATRTGGGTDTQYF. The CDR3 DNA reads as TGTGCCACCAGGACTGGGGGTGGCACAGATACGCAGTATTTT.

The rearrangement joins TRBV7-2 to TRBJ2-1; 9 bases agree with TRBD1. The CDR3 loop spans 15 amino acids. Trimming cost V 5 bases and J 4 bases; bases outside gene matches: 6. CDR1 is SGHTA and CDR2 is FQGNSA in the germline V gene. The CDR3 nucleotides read TGTGCCAGCAGCCGACGGACAGGGGTATACAATGAGCAGTTCTTC. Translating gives CASSRRTGVYNEQFF. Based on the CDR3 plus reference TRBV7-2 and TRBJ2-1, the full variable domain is GAGVSQSPSNKVTEKGKDVELRCDPISGHTALYWYRQSLGQGLEFLIYFQGNSAPDKSGLPSDRFSAERTGGSVSTLTIQRTQQEDSAVYLCASSRRTGVYNEQFFGPGTRLTVL.

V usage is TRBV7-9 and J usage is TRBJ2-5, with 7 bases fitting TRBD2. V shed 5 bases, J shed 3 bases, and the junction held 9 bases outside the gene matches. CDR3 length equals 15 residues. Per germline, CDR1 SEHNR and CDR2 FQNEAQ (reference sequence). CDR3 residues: CASSPGEGKKETQYF. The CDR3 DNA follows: TGTGCCAGCAGCCCGGGGGAGGGGAAAAAAGAGACCCAGTACTTC.

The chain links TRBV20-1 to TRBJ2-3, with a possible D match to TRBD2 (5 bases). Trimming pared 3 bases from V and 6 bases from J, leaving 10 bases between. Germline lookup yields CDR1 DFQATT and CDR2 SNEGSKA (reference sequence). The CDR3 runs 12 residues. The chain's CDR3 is CSARDRGDTQYF. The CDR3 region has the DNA TGCAGTGCTAGGGACCGAGGGGATACGCAGTATTTT.

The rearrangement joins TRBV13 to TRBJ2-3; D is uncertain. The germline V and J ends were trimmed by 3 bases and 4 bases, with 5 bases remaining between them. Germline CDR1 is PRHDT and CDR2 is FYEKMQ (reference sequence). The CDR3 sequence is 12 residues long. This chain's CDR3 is CASSFTADTQYF. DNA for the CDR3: TGTGCCAGCAGCTTCACAGCAGATACGCAGTATTTT.

CDR3 DNA sequence: TGCAGCGCTTATCTACAGGGGAGAGATACGCAGTATTTT. It encodes CSAYLQGRDTQYF. This chain connects TRBV29-1 to TRBJ2-3; 7 nucleotides line up with TRBD1. Germline V gene sequence: CDR1 SQVTM, CDR2 ANQGSEA. This CDR3 has 13 amino acids. Trimming cost V 7 bases and J 5 bases; bases outside gene matches: 9.

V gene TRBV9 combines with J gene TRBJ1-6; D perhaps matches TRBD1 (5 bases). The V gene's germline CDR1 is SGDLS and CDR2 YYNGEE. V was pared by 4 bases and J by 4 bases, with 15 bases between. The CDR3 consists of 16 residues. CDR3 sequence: CASSPDGGGYNSPLHF. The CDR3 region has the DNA TGTGCCAGCAGCCCCGACGGGGGAGGTTATAATTCACCCCTCCACTTT.

For the CDR3, the DNA is TGCGCCAGCAGCTCCGGGCTCTATGGCTACACCTTC. Translating gives CASSSGLYGYTF. The chain joins TRBV4-1 to TRBJ1-2; D is uncertain. V lost 5 bases and J lost 4, with 8 bases in between. Germline-derived CDR1 and CDR2 are MGHRA and YSYEKL. CDR3 length equals 12 residues.

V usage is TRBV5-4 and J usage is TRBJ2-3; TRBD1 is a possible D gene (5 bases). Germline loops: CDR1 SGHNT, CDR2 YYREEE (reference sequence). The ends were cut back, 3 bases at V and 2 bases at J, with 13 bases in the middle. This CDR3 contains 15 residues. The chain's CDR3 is CASSSSGGHTDTQYF. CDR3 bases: TGTGCCAGCAGCTCCAGTGGCGGACACACAGATACGCAGTATTTT.